The 30 T cell receptor beta chains presented below share a single source sample, sequenced in a study of graft-versus-host responses after intestinal transplantation. No antigens are known for them. This table comes from immunoSEQ multiplex PCR, and its TCRdb copy is limited to in-frame clones, with some not included. The data show some 140,000 clones, more than 90% seen once. The sample in question was unstimulated CD4+ T cells sorted from spleen or lymph node cells, obtained before intestinal transplant. The receptors were gathered from a human donor who received an intestinal transplant.

A single count supports this clone. CDR3 amino acids: CASSSGPSSSYNEQFF. CDR3 sequence (DNA): TGTGCCAGCAGCTCGGGACCTTCGAGCTCCTACAATGAGCAGTTCTTC. This rearrangement joins TRBV7-3 to TRBJ2-1; D might be TRBD1 or TRBD2, each matching 5 bases. The CDR3 covers 16 residues. Germline assignment: CDR1 SGHTA and CDR2 FQGTGA. Deletions cut 4 bases from V and 0 bases from J, with 13 bases between. The entire variable domain, with the rest obtained from reference TRBV7-3 and TRBJ2-1, is as follows: GAGVSQTPSNKVTEKGKYVELRCDPISGHTALYWYRQSLGQGPEFLIYFQGTGAADDSGLPNDRFFAVRPEGSVSTLKIQRTERGDSAVYLCASSSGPSSSYNEQFFGPGTRLTVL.

This chain connects TRBV4-2 to TRBJ2-5; a possible D gene is TRBD1 (6 bases). V lost 0 bases and J 0 bases, leaving 11 bases between the germline ends. The CDR3 consists of 16 residues. From germline, CDR1 is LGHNA and CDR2 YNFKEQ. CDR3 amino acids: CASSQDHRDNQETQYF. The CDR3 coding sequence is TGTGCCAGCAGCCAAGATCACAGGGACAACCAAGAGACCCAGTACTTC.

This chain joins TRBV7-9 and TRBJ1-5; D unresolved. The length of the CDR3 is 11 residues. CDR1 is SEHNR, CDR2 FQNEAQ, per germline (reference sequence). The V gene lost 1 base and the J gene lost 11 bases, with 6 bases spanning the gap. CDR3 nucleotides: TGTGCCAGCAGCTTAGAGGGTGCCCAGCATTTT. Translating it yields CASSLEGAQHF.

Here the CDR3 DNA reads TGTGCCAGCAGCTTAGTGCATTCCGGCCGCCTTGAAGCTTTCTTT. Its translation is CASSLVHSGRLEAFF. The J gene is TRBJ1-1, the V gene TRBV7-8; D is unresolved. Deletions cut 1 base from V and 7 bases from J, with 16 bases between. The length of the CDR3 is 15 residues. Germline V gives CDR1 SGHVS, CDR2 FQNEAQ.

This sequence joins TRBV10-2 and TRBJ1-5; D gene uncertain. The germline gives CDR1 WSHSY, CDR2 SAAADI. The CDR3 runs 16 residues. Trimming shortened V by 3 bases and J by 0 bases, and 12 bases separated the two germline ends. CDR3 region: CASSDSQPYSNQPQHF. CDR3 coding DNA: TGCGCCAGCAGTGATTCTCAGCCTTATAGCAATCAGCCCCAGCATTTT.

The J gene is TRBJ2-7, the V gene TRBV5-1; 8 bases fit TRBD2. V gave up 0 bases and J gave up 5 bases; unmatched junction bases: 10. The CDR3 consists of 16 residues. CDR1 and CDR2 (germline): SGHRS, YFSETQ. CDR3 bases: TGCGCCAGCAGCTTGGGTCACGGGGGGGGGCTCCACGAGCAGTACTTC. Amino acids: CASSLGHGGGLHEQYF.

The rearrangement joins TRBV7-2 to TRBJ1-5; TRBD1 might be the D (6 bases). The CDR3 sequence is 14 residues long. Germline CDR1 SGHTA, CDR2 FQGNSA. Trimming cost V 5 bases and J 3 bases, with 11 bases left between them. The DNA of the CDR3 is TGTGCCAGCAGCCCCACAGGGAACAATCAGCCCCAGCATTTT. It yields the protein CASSPTGNNQPQHF. The whole variable domain, filled in from reference TRBV7-2 and TRBJ1-5, reads GAGVSQSPSNKVTEKGKDVELRCDPISGHTALYWYRQSLGQGLEFLIYFQGNSAPDKSGLPSDRFSAERTGGSVSTLTIQRTQQEDSAVYLCASSPTGNNQPQHFGDGTRLSIL.

The chain has TRBV27 and TRBJ2-5; perhaps TRBD1 as D (5 bases). The CDR3 spans 18 residues. Germline V lookup: CDR1 MNHEY, CDR2 SMNVEV (reference sequence). V lost 3 bases and J 1 base, leaving 21 bases between the germline ends. This CDR3 reads CASSFGDSLIQFQETQYF. The CDR3 nucleotides read TGTGCCAGCAGTTTTGGAGACAGCCTGATCCAATTCCAAGAGACCCAGTACTTC.

The chain has TRBV7-6 and TRBJ2-2; tentatively, D is TRBD1 (6 bases). The CDR3 runs 16 residues. Germline V gene sequence: CDR1 SGHVS, CDR2 FNYEAQ. V lost 5 bases to trimming and J lost 1 base, with 14 bases between them. CDR3 coding DNA: TGTGCCAGCAGCCCCAGGCAGGGGAGGAACACCGGGGAGCTGTTTTTT. Translation gives CASSPRQGRNTGELFF.

The V gene is TRBV18, the J gene TRBJ1-1; unclear D gene. This CDR3 has 15 amino acids. V was shortened by 1 base and J by 5 bases, with 14 bases between the two germline ends. Germline CDR1 reads KGHSH; CDR2 reads LQKENI. The CDR3 here is CASSPQGPVLTEAFF. The CDR3 DNA reads as TGTGCCAGCTCACCACAGGGCCCGGTCTTAACTGAAGCTTTCTTT. Based on the CDR3 plus reference TRBV18 and TRBJ1-1, the full variable domain is NAGVMQNPRHLVRRRGQEARLRCSPMKGHSHVYWYRQLPEEGLKFMVYLQKENIIDESGMPKERFSAEFPKEGPSILRIQQVVRGDSAAYFCASSPQGPVLTEAFFGQGTRLTVV.

V usage is TRBV5-1 and J usage is TRBJ2-7; D gene uncertain. CDR3 length: 18 residues. Germline CDR1 is SGHRS and CDR2 is YFSETQ. V was clipped by 5 bases and J by 4 bases, with 28 bases between them. The CDR3 sequence is CASSWGSVGVRFGYEQYF. DNA for the CDR3: TGCGCCAGCAGTTGGGGTTCGGTTGGGGTAAGGTTCGGGTACGAGCAGTACTTC. Looking up the rest from reference TRBV5-1 and TRBJ2-7 gives the full variable domain: KAGVTQTPRYLIKTRGQQVTLSCSPISGHRSVSWYQQTPGQGLQFLFEYFSETQRNKGNFPGRFSGRQFSNSRSEMNVSTLELGDSALYLCASSWGSVGVRFGYEQYFGPGTRLTVT.

CDR3 residues: CASSGGQGGGEQYF. The CDR3 DNA is TGCGCCAGCAGCGGAGGACAGGGAGGCGGGGAGCAGTACTTC. The chain has TRBV5-1 and TRBJ2-7; 8 nucleotides agree with TRBD1. CDR3 size: 14 residues. Germline V gene sequence: CDR1 SGHRS, CDR2 YFSETQ. The V segment lost 4 bases and the J segment 7 bases; nucleotides outside the gene matches: 10.

The gene calls are TRBV5-6 and TRBJ1-5; 7 positions agree with TRBD1. Germline CDR1 SGHDT, CDR2 YYEEEE. V lost 5 bases to trimming and J lost 5 bases; unmatched junction nucleotides: 4. This CDR3 spans 13 amino acids. The CDR3 region has the DNA TGTGCCAGCAGTTTTGACAGGGATCAGCCCCAGCATTTT. Translated, it gives CASSFDRDQPQHF.

The rearrangement uses TRBV19 and TRBJ2-5; 7 bases are shared with TRBD1. There are 14 residues in the CDR3. V lost 1 base, J lost 2 bases, and 1 base stayed unmatched. Germline values: CDR1 LNHDA, CDR2 SQIVND (reference sequence). DNA of the CDR3: TGTGCCAGTAGTATAGCGGGACAGCAAGAGACCCAGTACTTC. Its protein product is CASSIAGQQETQYF.

J is TRBJ1-2 and V is TRBV4-1; no definite D call. CDR1 and CDR2 from the germline V gene are MGHRA and YSYEKL. The CDR3 has 16 amino acids. Trimming shortened V by 7 bases and J by 2 bases, and 20 bases separated the two germline ends. CDR3 coding DNA: TGCGCCAGCACCGCTTTCCTAACAGCGCCCAACTATGGCTACACCTTC. Residues: CASTAFLTAPNYGYTF.

V gene TRBV10-2 combines with J gene TRBJ2-1; tentative D call: TRBD1 (6 bases). The CDR3 runs 14 residues. Germline CDR1 is WSHSY and CDR2 is SAAADI. V was clipped by 9 bases and J by 6 bases, with 18 bases between them. The CDR3 bases are TGCGCCAGTCTGGGGGCAGGGTTAACCAATGAGCAGTTCTTC. Its protein product is CASLGAGLTNEQFF.

CDR3 DNA: TGTGCCAGCAGCTTCGGCGGTTACTCTGGAAACACCATATATTTT. Translation: CASSFGGYSGNTIYF. This rearrangement joins TRBV5-4 to TRBJ1-3; D is unclear. Per the germline V gene, CDR1 is SGHNT and CDR2 is YYREEE (reference sequence). V shed 2 bases and J shed 0 bases, with 9 bases lying between them. The CDR3 consists of 15 residues.

This sequence joins TRBV10-2 and TRBJ2-3; D gene unclear. Trimming left V 8 bases short and J 0 bases short, with 9 bases between. This CDR3 spans 13 amino acids. CDR1 and CDR2 (germline): WSHSY, SAAADI. The CDR3 loop reads CASVDSSTDTQYF. The CDR3 bases are TGCGCCAGCGTGGATTCGAGCACAGATACGCAGTATTTT.

J is TRBJ2-3 and V is TRBV7-7; 9 nucleotides match TRBD2. With 3 bases clipped from V and 2 bases from J, the junction kept 6 bases outside the gene matches. Germline-derived CDR1 and CDR2 are SSHAT and FNYEAQ (reference sequence). The CDR3 runs to 16 residues. CDR3 sequence reads: CASSLGLAGNTDTQYF. The CDR3 nucleotides read TGTGCCAGCAGCTTGGGGCTAGCGGGGAACACAGATACGCAGTATTTT.

The J gene is TRBJ2-7, the V gene TRBV6-1, with D possibly TRBD1 on 5 matching bases. This CDR3 comprises 13 residues. CDR1 MNHNS and CDR2 SASEGT come from the germline V gene. The V gene lost 6 bases and the J gene lost 2 bases, with 11 bases spanning the gap. The CDR3 spells CASRSDRPYEQYF. The DNA for the CDR3 is TGTGCCAGCAGGTCCGACAGACCCTACGAGCAGTACTTC.

CDR3 coding DNA: TGTGCCAGCAGTCCGGGGACCGCGAGGGATGAGCAGTTCTTC. Its protein is CASSPGTARDEQFF. The chain links TRBV28 to TRBJ2-1, with D tentatively TRBD1 or TRBD2 (5 bases each). The CDR3 sequence is 14 residues long. Trimming left V 5 bases short and J 8 bases short, with 16 bases between. From germline, CDR1 is MDHEN and CDR2 SYDVKM.

This clone is a singleton in its sample. This sequence joins TRBV7-8 and TRBJ2-7; possible D gene TRBD2, 5 bases. The CDR3 is 11 residues long. Germline CDR1 reads SGHVS; CDR2 reads FQNEAQ. V was clipped by 5 bases and J by 8 bases, with 10 bases between them. CDR3 in DNA: TGTGCCAGCAGCCAGACGGGGAAGCAGTACTTC. It specifies CASSQTGKQYF. Combining the CDR3 with reference TRBV7-8 and TRBJ2-7 gives the whole variable domain GAGVSQSPRYKVAKRGQDVALRCDPISGHVSLFWYQQALGQGPEFLTYFQNEAQLDKSGLPSDRFFAERPEGSVSTLKIQRTQQEDSAVYLCASSQTGKQYFGPGTRLTVT.

This chain joins TRBV6-1 and TRBJ2-7; 7 positions agree with TRBD2. With 1 base clipped from V and 0 bases from J, the junction kept 3 bases outside the gene matches. This CDR3 is 15 amino acids long. Germline V gene lookup returns CDR1 MNHNS and CDR2 SASEGT. CDR3 in DNA: TGTGCCAGCAGTGAAGTAGCGGGCAGCTCCTACGAGCAGTACTTC. Translating it yields CASSEVAGSSYEQYF.

J is TRBJ1-6 and V is TRBV11-2; D ambiguous. The V and J ends lost 1 base and 7 bases respectively, with 11 bases between them. This CDR3 is built from 15 residues. Germline-derived CDR1 and CDR2 are SGHAT and FQNNGV. DNA for the CDR3: TGTGCCAGCAGCTTAGGGTACAGAGTAAATTCACCCCTCCACTTT. Translation gives CASSLGYRVNSPLHF.

The V call is TRBV4-1, the J call TRBJ1-4; the D is unclear. V lost 0 bases and J lost 0, with 8 bases in between. From germline, CDR1 is MGHRA and CDR2 YSYEKL. The CDR3 is made up of 16 amino acids. DNA for the CDR3: TGCGCCAGCAGCCAAGAAGCGTATGCAACTAATGAAAAACTGTTTTTT. This gives the protein CASSQEAYATNEKLFF.

Details on this clone: The same CDR3 also results from other DNA sequences found in this sample. The chain carries TRBV7-9 and TRBJ2-3; D gene uncertain. V lost 5 bases and J 3 bases, leaving 3 bases between the germline ends. Germline CDR1 reads SEHNR; CDR2 reads FQNEAQ (reference sequence). There are 11 residues in the CDR3. The CDR3 DNA follows: TGTGCCAGCAGCCGAACAGATACGCAGTATTTT. It translates to CASSRTDTQYF.

This rearrangement joins TRBV27 to TRBJ2-1; D not certain. The CDR3 is 15 residues long. V lost 6 bases and J 0 bases, leaving 12 bases between the germline ends. Per the germline V gene, CDR1 is MNHEY and CDR2 is SMNVEV (reference sequence). The CDR3 DNA sequence: TGTGCCAGCAGCCCCGCCGCTCGCTCCTACAATGAGCAGTTCTTC. Protein: CASSPAARSYNEQFF.

The gene calls are TRBV10-3 and TRBJ2-4; D remains ambiguous. V gave up 4 bases and J gave up 6 bases, with 10 bases separating them. The CDR3 has 13 amino acids. Germline V gene sequence: CDR1 ENHRY, CDR2 SYGVKD. CDR3 loop: CAISGTAGNIQYF. The CDR3 nucleotides read TGTGCCATCAGTGGCACGGCCGGAAACATTCAGTACTTC.

This chain links TRBV7-8 with TRBJ1-1; possible D gene TRBD1, 6 bases. The CDR3 totals 14 residues. Deletions cut 5 bases from V and 2 bases from J, with 12 bases between. Germline V CDR1 and CDR2: SGHVS, FQNEAQ. CDR3 amino acids: CASSVTGGNTEAFF. The CDR3 region has the DNA TGTGCCAGCAGCGTGACAGGTGGAAACACTGAAGCTTTCTTT.

V is TRBV5-1 and J is TRBJ1-1; the match to TRBD1 covers 8 bases. V shed 4 bases, J shed 4 bases, and the junction held 6 bases outside the gene matches. CDR1 is SGHRS and CDR2 is YFSETQ in the germline V gene. The CDR3 extends over 14 amino acids. CDR3 protein: CASSIDRGGTEAFF. DNA for the CDR3: TGCGCCAGCAGCATTGACAGGGGAGGCACTGAAGCTTTCTTT. Complete variable domain (other parts from reference TRBV5-1 and TRBJ1-1): KAGVTQTPRYLIKTRGQQVTLSCSPISGHRSVSWYQQTPGQGLQFLFEYFSETQRNKGNFPGRFSGRQFSNSRSEMNVSTLELGDSALYLCASSIDRGGTEAFFGQGTRLTVV.